The 22 T cell receptor beta chains below come from one sample, sequenced in a study of T-cell reconstitution after alpha-beta-depleted transplantation in children. Researchers prepared the TCRbeta library using unique molecular identifiers, the study reports. MiXCR, applied by TCRdb to the PCR reads, yields one record per CDR3 protein. The sample includes around 400,000 distinct CDR3 sequences, roughly 22% of them seen just once. The sequenced sample was PBMCs from the stem cell graft donor, obtained from the stem cell graft. These receptors were collected from a human donor who donated a stem cell graft to a child with acute myeloid leukemia.

This clonotype was picked up many times. The rearrangement uses TRBV25-1 and TRBJ1-5; D gene uncertain. V dropped 5 bases and J dropped 4 bases, with 0 bases sitting between them. The CDR3 loop spans 10 amino acids. Germline-derived CDR1 and CDR2 are MGHDK and SYGVNS. The CDR3 nucleotides read TGTGCCAGCAGTAATCAGCCCCAGCATTTT. This translates into CASSNQPQHF.

In this sample, this clonotype turned up a few times. The chain has TRBV7-3 and TRBJ2-5, with 7 bases fitting TRBD2. The germline V gene encodes CDR1 SGHTA and CDR2 FQGTGA. V was pared by 0 bases and J by 4 bases, with 5 bases of the junction left unmatched. This CDR3 is built from 15 residues. DNA of the CDR3: TGTGCCAGCAGCTTAACCAGCGGGAAGGGAGAGACCCAGTACTTC. It codes for CASSLTSGKGETQYF.

This clonotype was picked up a small number of times. The chain has TRBV20-1 and TRBJ2-7, with TRBD2 matching 16 bases. Trimming took 1 base from V and 4 from J; bases not matched to a gene: 4. This CDR3 comprises 16 residues. Germline V gene sequence: CDR1 DFQATT, CDR2 SNEGSKA (reference sequence). CDR3 sequence reads: CSARAGTSGRAYEQYF. The CDR3 DNA is TGCAGTGCTAGAGCCGGGACTAGCGGGAGGGCTTACGAGCAGTACTTC.

V is TRBV20-1 and J is TRBJ2-7, with a tentative D call TRBD2 (6 bases). Trimming removed 6 bases from V and 0 bases from J, with 12 bases in between. The CDR3 covers 13 residues. CDR1 is DFQATT, CDR2 SNEGSKA, per germline (reference sequence). CDR3 coding DNA: TGCAGTGCCGCGGGACCCAGCTCCTACGAGCAGTACTTC. Translation: CSAAGPSSYEQYF.

The genes are TRBV30 and TRBJ2-5; 8 bases align to TRBD1. CDR3 size: 14 residues. With 5 bases clipped from V and 2 bases from J, the junction kept 7 bases outside the gene matches. Germline V gene lookup returns CDR1 GTSNPN and CDR2 SVGIG (reference sequence). CDR3: CAWSTGTGQETQYF. In DNA form, the CDR3 reads TGTGCCTGGTCCACCGGGACAGGACAAGAGACCCAGTACTTC.

Ten or more counts support this clonotype. The chain links TRBV6-4 to TRBJ2-1; 11 bases map to TRBD2. Trimming took 4 bases from V and 4 from J; bases not matched to a gene: 3. The CDR3 is 15 residues long. CDR1 and CDR2 (germline): MRHNA, SNTAGT. The CDR3 DNA is TGTGCCAGCAGTGTGACTAGCGGGGAGTACAATGAGCAGTTCTTC. Amino acid sequence: CASSVTSGEYNEQFF.

This chain uses TRBV6-1 with TRBJ2-7; D unclear. The CDR3 has 15 amino acids. Germline values: CDR1 MNHNS, CDR2 SASEGT. The germline V and J ends were trimmed by 3 bases and 1 base, with 13 bases remaining between them. The CDR3 reads CASSDPDSPSYEQYF. CDR3 in DNA: TGTGCCAGCAGTGATCCCGACTCCCCGTCCTACGAGCAGTACTTC.

This clonotype was detected a few times. The genes are TRBV10-3 and TRBJ2-1; 12 bases match TRBD2. The germline V gene has CDR1 ENHRY and CDR2 SYGVKD. The CDR3 contains 18 residues. The junction had 9 bases not matched to a gene; V was cut back by 0 bases and J by 6 bases. The DNA for the CDR3 is TGTGCCATCAGTGAGTCTCAGTCGGCTAGCGGGAGGGTCAATGAGCAGTTCTTC. Protein sequence: CAISESQSASGRVNEQFF.

The chain uses TRBV30 and TRBJ1-2; 8 bases line up with TRBD1. V trimming: 5 bases; J trimming: 2 bases; junction bases outside the gene matches: 4. CDR3 size: 13 residues. CDR1 and CDR2 from the germline V gene are GTSNPN and SVGIG (reference sequence). CDR3 sequence: CAWSTGDNYGYTF. The DNA for the CDR3 is TGTGCCTGGTCGACAGGGGACAACTATGGCTACACCTTC.

This chain links TRBV12-3 or TRBV12-4 with TRBJ2-2; D remains ambiguous. The CDR3 is 16 residues long. V was cut by 6 bases and J by 4 bases, with 18 bases left in between. The CDR3 spells CASSIPPGSGTGELFF. The CDR3, as DNA: TGTGCCAGCAGCATCCCACCGGGCTCGGGCACCGGGGAGCTGTTTTTT.

This clonotype has at least ten counts. This chain uses TRBV7-2 with TRBJ2-1; TRBD2 might be the D (6 bases). Trimming stripped 5 bases from V and 5 bases from J, with 13 bases between. Per the germline V gene, CDR1 is SGHTA and CDR2 is FQGNSA. The CDR3 is 14 residues long. The CDR3 protein is CASSPGGTNNEQFF. CDR3 nucleotides: TGTGCCAGCAGCCCTGGGGGGACGAACAATGAGCAGTTCTTC.

The J gene is TRBJ2-1, the V gene TRBV12-3 or TRBV12-4; 13 bases are a match to TRBD2. Trimming at V came to 3 bases and at J to 4 bases, leaving 6 bases not matched to a gene. The CDR3 has 17 residues. CDR3 in DNA: TGTGCCAGCAGTTTGACTAGCGGGAGGACCCTATACAATGAGCAGTTCTTC. The encoded protein is CASSLTSGRTLYNEQFF.

In its sample, this clonotype was seen a few times. V and J are TRBV9 and TRBJ2-7, with D uncertain. The germline V and J ends were trimmed by 0 bases and 0 bases, with 4 bases remaining between them. This CDR3 has 13 residues. CDR1 SGDLS and CDR2 YYNGEE come from the germline V gene. In nucleotides, the CDR3 is TGTGCCAGCAGCGTAGAGGACTCCTACGAGCAGTACTTC. This sequence encodes CASSVEDSYEQYF. Full variable domain (outside the CDR3, taken from reference TRBV9 and TRBJ2-7): DSGVTQTPKHLITATGQRVTLRCSPRSGDLSVYWYQQSLDQGLQFLIQYYNGEERAKGNILERFSAQQFPDLHSELNLSSLELGDSALYFCASSVEDSYEQYFGPGTRLTVT.

In its sample, this clonotype was seen many times. The CDR3 sequence is CSVPGGPETQYF. CDR3 DNA: TGCAGCGTCCCGGGGGGGCCGGAGACCCAGTACTTC. The rearrangement joins TRBV29-1 to TRBJ2-5; 8 bases map to TRBD2. The germline V gene has CDR1 SQVTM and CDR2 ANQGSEA. This CDR3 spans 12 amino acids. J lost 5 bases, V lost 6 bases, and 5 bases had no gene match. The full variable domain, with the rest looked up from reference TRBV29-1 and TRBJ2-5, is SAVISQKPSRDICQRGTSLTIQCQVDSQVTMMFWYRQQPGQSLTLIATANQGSEATYESGFVIDKFPISRPNLTFSTLTVSNMSPEDSSIYLCSVPGGPETQYFGPGTRLLVL.

The gene calls are TRBV11-2 and TRBJ2-3; D is perhaps TRBD1 or TRBD2 (5 bases each). With 5 bases removed from V and 1 base from J, the gap between germline ends came to 13 bases. The germline V gene encodes CDR1 SGHAT and CDR2 FQNNGV. The length of the CDR3 is 15 residues. In nucleotides, the CDR3 is TGTGCCAGCAGCCCCCGGGACCCTCGCACAGATACGCAGTATTTT. This codes for CASSPRDPRTDTQYF. Complete variable domain (other parts from reference TRBV11-2 and TRBJ2-3): EAGVAQSPRYKIIEKRQSVAFWCNPISGHATLYWYQQILGQGPKLLIQFQNNGVVDDSQLPKDRFSAERLKGVDSTLKIQPAKLEDSAVYLCASSPRDPRTDTQYFGPGTRLTVL.

J is TRBJ2-7 and V is TRBV2; 8 bases are a match to TRBD1. V gave up 3 bases and J gave up 6 bases; unmatched junction bases: 7. Germline V gene sequence: CDR1 SNHLY, CDR2 FYNNEI. The CDR3 is 14 amino acids. CDR3 nucleotide sequence: TGTGCCAGCAGTGAGAACAGGGGGTATGCCGAGCAGTACTTC. This translates into CASSENRGYAEQYF. The complete variable domain, with remaining parts taken from reference TRBV2 and TRBJ2-7, reads EPEVTQTPSHQVTQMGQEVILRCVPISNHLYFYWYRQILGQKVEFLVSFYNNEISEKSEIFDDQFSVERPDGSNFTLKIRSTKLEDSAMYFCASSENRGYAEQYFGPGTRLTVT.

This chain joins TRBV7-2 and TRBJ2-5; maybe TRBD2 (6 bases). V lost 2 bases and J 3 bases, leaving 7 bases between the germline ends. Germline V CDR1 and CDR2: SGHTA, FQGNSA. The length of the CDR3 is 13 residues. The CDR3 nucleotides are TGTGCCAGCAGCTTACCTAGCGAAGAGACCCAGTACTTC. Residues: CASSLPSEETQYF.

The table lists this clonotype with a few counts. The gene calls are TRBV20-1 and TRBJ2-1, with D possibly called TRBD1 or TRBD2 (5 bases each). Trimming stripped 2 bases from V and 10 bases from J, with 12 bases between. The CDR3 is 12 residues long. Germline CDR1 is DFQATT and CDR2 is SNEGSKA (reference sequence). The CDR3 sequence: CSARWGSSEQFF. The CDR3 coding sequence is TGCAGTGCTAGATGGGGGAGCTCGGAGCAGTTCTTC.

This clonotype turned up a few times. The chain uses TRBV29-1 and TRBJ2-7; no definite D call. Germline V gene sequence: CDR1 SQVTM, CDR2 ANQGSEA. Deletions cut 5 bases from V and 4 bases from J, with 21 bases between. The CDR3 totals 15 residues. In nucleotides, the CDR3 is TGCAGCGTTACTTCGGGTCCCCAAAGCATTTACGAGCAGTACTTC. Translating gives CSVTSGPQSIYEQYF.

This chain connects TRBV29-1 to TRBJ1-2; D gene ambiguous. Germline CDR1 SQVTM, CDR2 ANQGSEA. The CDR3 totals 15 residues. V gave up 1 base and J gave up 1 base, with 13 bases separating them. The CDR3 sequence: CSVEVEEGSNYGYTF. CDR3 bases: TGCAGCGTTGAAGTTGAGGAGGGTAGTAACTATGGCTACACCTTC.

In this sample, this clonotype turned up many times. The V gene is TRBV12-3 or TRBV12-4, the J gene TRBJ2-1; D remains unclear. The CDR3 sequence is 12 residues long. The ends were cut back, 5 bases at V and 5 bases at J, with 7 bases in the middle. The CDR3 reads CASSPGHNEQFF. CDR3 DNA: TGTGCCAGCAGTCCGGGCCACAATGAGCAGTTCTTC.

V gene TRBV11-2 combines with J gene TRBJ2-7; TRBD2 aligns across 7 bases. Germline-derived CDR1 and CDR2 are SGHAT and FQNNGV. Losses at the gene ends were 5 bases for V and 0 bases for J; bases not matched to a gene: 7. The CDR3 spans 15 residues. Here the CDR3 DNA reads TGTGCCAGCAGCCGCTGGCGCGGGAGCTCCTACGAGCAGTACTTC. Translating gives CASSRWRGSSYEQYF.